This TCR beta chain was sequenced during a study of blood T cell repertoires in COVID-19. About the research overall: Whether acute or convalescent, the COVID-19 samples came from the United States, Italy and Spain. In each case, the material was cDNA or gDNA derived from T cells, B-cell-depleted T cells, or PBMCs.

Source study methods: Estimates of nucleated cell counts were drawn from the amplification of reference gene primers. Generated by immunoSEQ multiplex PCR, the TCRdb table keeps only in-frame clones and is missing some. V and J calls and clone size are given by that table; D and trimming were obtained from the DNA. The sample carries hundreds of thousands of clones, 85% recorded once. The CDR3 sequence is 16 residues long. J was trimmed by 7 bases and V by 2 bases; bases with no gene match: 6. Germline V lookup: CDR1 SNHLY, CDR2 FYNNEI. This receptor was obtained from a woman aged 45-60 years with active or convalescent COVID-19. Input material: peripheral blood. The gene calls are TRBV2 and TRBJ1-6; 9 bases fit TRBD1. The CDR3 nucleotides read TGTGCCAGCAGTGAACCCCGGGACAGGGAAAATTCACCCCTCCACTTT. Translation: CASSEPRDRENSPLHF.